This T cell receptor beta chain was captured in a study of cytomegalovirus exposure and HLA in healthy donors. Study results and caveats: The productive fraction for most TCR beta V segments was about 87% or about 30% in an earlier analysis. TCR beta V- and J-gene trimming, according to a later analysis, was linked to a missense DCLRE1C variant. Later work showed greater clonal expansion in HLA-associated TCR beta chains than in equally common others. Most TCR sequences showed up rarely, but some public TCRs showed up in many donors.

The CDR3 loop spans 17 amino acids. PCR was performed using 60 Vbeta and 13 Jbeta primers. Profiling relied on immunoSEQ multiplex PCR, and the TCRdb table lists in-frame clones only, not all of them. The sample includes 75,000 to 100,000 clones, 65% to 80% seen only once; the top ten take around 15%. This clone has a handful of counts. Its target is not known. This TCR came from a man aged 55 to 70 in good health and CMV-seropositive. The chain uses TRBV21-1 and TRBJ2-7; no DNA check was done on the table's D call, TRBD2. TRBV21-1 is tagged as a pseudogene. Sequenced: PBMCs. The CDR3 here is CASSKGTSGGSPYEQYF. CDR3 nucleotide sequence: TGTGCCAGCAGCAAGGGGACTAGCGGGGGGAGCCCCTACGAGCAGTACTTC.